This entry concerns a single T cell receptor (beta chain). Its antigen is unidentified. Generated by immunoSEQ multiplex PCR, the TCRdb table keeps only in-frame clones and is missing some. The sample has some 170,000 clones; around 86% are singletons. The CDR3 runs 14 residues. The V gene's germline CDR1 is SGHRS and CDR2 YFSETQ. Germline trimming cut 3 bases from V and 6 bases from J; bases unmatched to any gene: 2. These data are taken from a study of cytomegalovirus exposure and HLA in healthy donors. Study in general: The use of the same platform for the 110 or so validation repertoires and the roughly 680 first-cohort repertoires was reported by a later analysis. Notes on the study in general: It was 150 to 200 TCR beta chains that were listed as cytomegalovirus-associated.

These donors were members of the roughly 110-subject validation cohort, a group separate from the roughly 670-subject first cohort. The receptor comes from a man younger than 30 in good health and CMV-seropositive. The chain recombines TRBV5-1 with TRBJ1-4; 10 bases match TRBD1. The sample was PBMCs. The CDR3 sequence is CASSYGTGDEKLFF. The CDR3 DNA is TGCGCCAGCAGCTATGGGACAGGGGATGAAAAACTGTTTTTT.